The T cell receptor (beta chain) described here comes from a study of cytomegalovirus exposure and HLA in healthy donors. Notes on the study in general: Some highly shared sequence variants likely arose as a pipeline artifact.

The PCR ran on 60 Vbeta and 13 Jbeta primers. Libraries were prepared by immunoSEQ multiplex PCR; TCRdb keeps only in-frame clonotypes and omits some of them. The sample shows some 110,000 clones, 74% of them seen only once. J gave up 0 bases and V 3 bases, and 5 bases lay outside the gene matches. CDR1 and CDR2 from the germline V gene are SGDLS and YYNGEE. This CDR3 is built from 16 residues. A word on this clone: Its matching antigen is unknown.

The rearrangement links TRBV9 to TRBJ2-1; 8 bases are shared with TRBD2. The specimen sequenced was PBMCs. This receptor was taken from a man between 25 and 39 years old in good health and CMV-seropositive. The CDR3 sequence is CASSALAGRSYNEQFF. The CDR3 DNA sequence: TGTGCCAGCAGCGCGTTAGCGGGGCGCTCCTACAATGAGCAGTTCTTC.